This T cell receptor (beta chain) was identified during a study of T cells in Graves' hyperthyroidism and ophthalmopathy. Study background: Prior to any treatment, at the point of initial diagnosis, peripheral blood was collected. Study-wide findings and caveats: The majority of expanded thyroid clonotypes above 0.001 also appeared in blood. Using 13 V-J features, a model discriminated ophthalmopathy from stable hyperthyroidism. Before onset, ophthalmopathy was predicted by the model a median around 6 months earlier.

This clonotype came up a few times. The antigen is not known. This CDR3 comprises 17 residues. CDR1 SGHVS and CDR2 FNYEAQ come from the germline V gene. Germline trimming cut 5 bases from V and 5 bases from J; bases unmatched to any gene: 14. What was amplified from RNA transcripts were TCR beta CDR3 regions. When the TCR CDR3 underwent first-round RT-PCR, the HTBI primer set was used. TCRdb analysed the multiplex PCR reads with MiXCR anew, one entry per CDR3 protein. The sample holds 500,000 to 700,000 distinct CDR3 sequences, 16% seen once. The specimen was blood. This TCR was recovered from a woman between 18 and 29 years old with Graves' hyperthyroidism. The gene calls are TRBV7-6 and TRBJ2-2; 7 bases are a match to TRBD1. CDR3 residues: CASSEGVAGGLTGELFF. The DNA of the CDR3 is TGTGCCAGCAGCGAAGGGGTGGCAGGGGGTTTGACCGGGGAGCTGTTTTTT.